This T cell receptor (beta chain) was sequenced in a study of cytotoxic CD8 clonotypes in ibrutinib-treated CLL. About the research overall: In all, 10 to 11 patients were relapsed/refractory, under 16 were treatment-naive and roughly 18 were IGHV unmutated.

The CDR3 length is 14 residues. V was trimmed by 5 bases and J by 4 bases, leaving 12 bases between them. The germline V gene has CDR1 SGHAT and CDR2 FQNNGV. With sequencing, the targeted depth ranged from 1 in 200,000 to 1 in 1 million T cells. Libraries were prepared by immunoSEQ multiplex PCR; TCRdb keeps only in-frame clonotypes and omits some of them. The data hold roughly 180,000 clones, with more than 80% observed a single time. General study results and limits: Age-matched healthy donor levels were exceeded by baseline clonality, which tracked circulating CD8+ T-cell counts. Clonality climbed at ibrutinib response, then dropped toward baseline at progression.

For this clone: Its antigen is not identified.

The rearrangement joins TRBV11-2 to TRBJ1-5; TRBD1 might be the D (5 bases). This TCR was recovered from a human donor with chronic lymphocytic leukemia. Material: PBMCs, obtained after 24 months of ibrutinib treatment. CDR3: CASSAGAVNQPQHF. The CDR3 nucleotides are TGTGCCAGCAGCGCCGGGGCAGTTAATCAGCCCCAGCATTTT. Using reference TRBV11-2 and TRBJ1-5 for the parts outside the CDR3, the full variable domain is EAGVAQSPRYKIIEKRQSVAFWCNPISGHATLYWYQQILGQGPKLLIQFQNNGVVDDSQLPKDRFSAERLKGVDSTLKIQPAKLEDSAVYLCASSAGAVNQPQHFGDGTRLSIL.